This T cell receptor (beta chain) originates from a study of spatial heterogeneity in lung cancer. In the study overall: The library had UMIs, and each TCR and UMI pair averaged more than ten raw reads.

The time point: sample taken at primary tumor resection. Sequencing of whole RNA from tumor, nontumor lung or frozen PBMC involved no sorting. Donation came from 70 or so patients with untreated early-stage non-small cell lung cancer. The study tagged each TCR cDNA molecule with a unique molecular identifier. MiXCR, run by TCRdb on the 5' RACE reads, gives a single entry per CDR3 protein. The table has tens of thousands of distinct CDR3 sequences, roughly 15% seen once. The CDR3 contains 15 residues. Trimming cost V 3 bases and J 6 bases; bases outside gene matches: 6. Germline CDR1 is MGHDK and CDR2 is SYGVNS. To note about this clonotype: No antigen is known for it.

Broader study findings: Follow-up blood showed ubiquitous expanded tumor TCRs less than blood at resection did.

The source is a male donor with early-stage non-small cell lung cancer. Specimen: PBMCs, collected at surgery. The gene calls are TRBV25-1 and TRBJ2-2; 8 positions match TRBD2. The CDR3 nucleotides read TGTGCCAGCAGTGATGCGGGGGGCAAACCCGGGGAGCTGTTTTTT. It encodes CASSDAGGKPGELFF.